These 8 T cell receptor beta chains were sequenced from one sample in a study of technical replicates of blood from a handful of donors. TCRdb's copy holds only in-frame clones and misses some; the assay was immunoSEQ multiplex PCR. This sample has approximately 77,000 clones; under 95% occur once, and the top ten carry around 0.37%. Specimen: T cells isolated from PBMCs. The receptors here all came from a human donor in good health.

The chain is built from TRBV7-9 and TRBJ2-2, with D possibly matching TRBD2 (5 bases). V was trimmed by 2 bases and J by 2 bases, leaving 9 bases between them. The CDR3 loop spans 15 amino acids. Per germline, CDR1 SEHNR and CDR2 FQNEAQ (reference sequence). The CDR3 DNA reads TGTGCCAGCAGCTTACACTCGGGAAACACCGGGGAGCTGTTTTTT. It encodes CASSLHSGNTGELFF.

The rearrangement uses TRBV5-1 and TRBJ1-4, with TRBD1 identical over 8 bases. J was trimmed by 5 bases and V by 0 bases; bases with no gene match: 9. The germline CDR1 and CDR2 sequences are SGHRS and YFSETQ. This CDR3 has 17 residues. The CDR3 DNA sequence: TGCGCCAGCAGCTTGGTCAGGGGGCCAGGGGAGAATGAAAAACTGTTTTTT. This codes for CASSLVRGPGENEKLFF.

The CDR3 is CASRPWGLAVNTGELFF. The CDR3 nucleotides are TGTGCCAGCAGACCGTGGGGACTAGCGGTGAACACCGGGGAGCTGTTTTTT. This chain links TRBV27 with TRBJ2-2; the match to TRBD2 covers 11 bases. Trimming cost V 6 bases and J 1 base; bases outside gene matches: 7. The CDR3 has 17 amino acids. Looked up from germline, CDR1 is MNHEY and CDR2 is SMNVEV (reference sequence).

V gene TRBV6-5 combines with J gene TRBJ2-7; D call uncertain. The CDR3 runs 15 residues. Trimming pared 6 bases from V and 3 bases from J, leaving 18 bases between. Germline V lookup: CDR1 MNHEY, CDR2 SVGAGI. The CDR3: CASRVTPEIFYEQYF. The CDR3 region has the DNA TGTGCCAGCAGAGTTACGCCGGAGATATTCTACGAGCAGTACTTC.

This sequence joins TRBV5-4 and TRBJ2-6, with unresolved D. V gave up 0 bases and J gave up 5 bases, with 12 bases separating them. CDR3 length: 16 amino acids. Per the germline V gene, CDR1 is SGHNT and CDR2 is YYREEE (reference sequence). The CDR3 spells CASSLGPSSWANVLTF. The DNA of the CDR3 is TGTGCCAGCAGCTTGGGGCCCTCTTCGTGGGCCAACGTCCTGACTTTC.

This clone was recorded only once. The rearrangement joins TRBV2 to TRBJ2-1; 7 nucleotides agree with TRBD1. The germline CDR1 and CDR2 sequences are SNHLY and FYNNEI. The V segment lost 10 bases and the J segment 7 bases; nucleotides outside the gene matches: 13. This CDR3 region has 14 residues. The CDR3 region has the DNA TGTGCCACCGCGGACAGGTCTTTGTGGAATGAGCAGTTCTTC. Translating gives CATADRSLWNEQFF.

This chain uses TRBV7-3 with TRBJ2-7, with no clear D. The CDR3 covers 13 residues. The V gene's germline CDR1 is SGHTA and CDR2 FQGTGA. Deletions cut 2 bases from V and 2 bases from J, with 7 bases between. DNA of the CDR3: TGTGCCAGCAGCTTAGCGGCTACCTACGAGCAGTACTTC. This translates into CASSLAATYEQYF.

The V and J genes are TRBV4-1 and TRBJ2-3; D is possibly TRBD1 (5 bases). Germline V gene lookup returns CDR1 MGHRA and CDR2 YSYEKL. V lost 0 bases and J lost 5, with 18 bases in between. The CDR3 consists of 17 residues. This chain's CDR3 is CASSQEGPQGRKDTQYF. The CDR3, as DNA: TGCGCCAGCAGCCAAGAAGGTCCCCAGGGTCGGAAAGATACGCAGTATTTT.